This TCR beta chain came from a study of cytomegalovirus exposure and HLA in healthy donors. General study points: Within an earlier analysis, most TCR beta V segments proved productive either about 87% or about 30% of the time. The analysis excluded some indistinguishable V segments, including TRBV6-2 and TRBV6-3.

Germline V CDR1 and CDR2: SNHLY, FYNNEI. V was shortened by 2 bases and J by 1 base, with 5 bases between the two germline ends. The CDR3 is made up of 13 amino acids. To note about this clone: What it binds is not known.

It was with 60 Vbeta and 13 Jbeta primers that the PCR ran. The table came from immunoSEQ multiplex PCR; TCRdb's copy has only in-frame clones and leaves some out. The table includes roughly 120,000 clones, 9.5% detected once. The chain carries TRBV2 and TRBJ1-1; D is undetermined. The sample comprised PBMCs. This clonotype was obtained from a man aged 30-40 years in good health and CMV-seronegative. The CDR3 nucleotides read TGTGCCAGCAGTGAAATGCGGAACACTGAAGCTTTCTTT. It specifies CASSEMRNTEAFF.